This T cell receptor (beta chain) originates from a study of blood T cell repertoires in COVID-19. Across the whole study: Material from acute and convalescent COVID-19 was sourced from the United States, Italy and Spain. T cells, B-cell-depleted T cells, or PBMCs provided the cDNA or gDNA that served as material.

Study processing details: Reference gene primer amplification gave nucleated cell count estimates. Assay used: immunoSEQ multiplex PCR; TCRdb lists only in-frame clones, some missing. V and J calls and clone size come straight from that table; D and trimming were deduced from the DNA. This sample has over 300,000 clones; around 88% occur once, and the top ten carry 0.95% to 1.5%. Germline CDR1 SGHTA, CDR2 FQGNSA. The germline V and J ends were trimmed by 5 bases and 3 bases, with 10 bases remaining between them. The CDR3 spans 13 residues. V gene TRBV7-2 combines with J gene TRBJ2-5; possibly TRBD2 for D (6 bases). This sequence originates from a woman in her fifties or sixties with acute or convalescent COVID-19. Sequencing was carried out using peripheral blood. This CDR3 is CASSRGGEETQYF. CDR3 DNA sequence: TGTGCCAGCAGCCGGGGCGGGGAAGAGACCCAGTACTTC.